The next 16 T cell receptor beta chains were all read from a single sample in a study of cytomegalovirus exposure and HLA in healthy donors. The study ran its PCR with 60 Vbeta and 13 Jbeta primers. This table comes from immunoSEQ multiplex PCR, and its TCRdb copy is limited to in-frame clones, with some not included. The repertoire holds about 55,000 clones, 75% to 80% seen once, with approximately 2.4% in the top ten. The sample taken for sequencing was PBMCs. The receptors here all came from a female donor in good health and CMV-seronegative.

For this clone: The junction departs from germline at one end; a sequencing error may be responsible. V usage is TRBV7-9 and J usage is TRBJ2-7, with 8 nucleotides matching TRBD1. The CDR3 length is 13 residues. CDR1 and CDR2 from the germline V gene are SEHNR and FQNEAQ (reference sequence). CDR3 amino acids: CSSSLQGAYEQYF. The CDR3 DNA follows: TGTTCCAGCAGCTTACAGGGGGCCTACGAGCAGTACTTC.

V is TRBV6-1 and J is TRBJ1-4; 8 bases fit TRBD1. CDR1 MNHNS and CDR2 SASEGT come from the germline V gene. The CDR3 runs to 15 residues. V shed 0 bases, J shed 7 bases, and the junction held 4 bases outside the gene matches. The CDR3 nucleotides are TGTGCCAGCAGTGAAGCCCCAGGGGGCGTTGAAAAACTGTTTTTT. Amino acids: CASSEAPGGVEKLFF.

The chain uses TRBV28 and TRBJ2-1; the D is unclear. V gave up 3 bases and J gave up 9 bases, with 12 bases separating them. Germline assignment: CDR1 MDHEN and CDR2 SYDVKM. CDR3 length: 13 amino acids. The CDR3 DNA follows: TGTGCCAGCAGTTTTTGGGCAGTCGGTGAGCAGTTCTTC. Protein: CASSFWAVGEQFF.

This clone was observed a few times. The chain joins TRBV7-3 to TRBJ2-6, with TRBD2 identical over 8 bases. Germline V CDR1 and CDR2: SGHTA, FQGTGA. Unmatched junction bases numbered 6, after V lost 2 bases and J lost 0 bases. CDR3 length: 18 residues. CDR3 sequence reads: CASSLGPGGSSGANVLTF. The CDR3 DNA reads TGTGCCAGCAGCTTAGGTCCGGGAGGGAGCTCTGGGGCCAACGTCCTGACTTTC.

V is TRBV19 and J is TRBJ2-7, with 7 bases aligning to TRBD2. Germline V gene lookup returns CDR1 LNHDA and CDR2 SQIVND (reference sequence). There are 13 residues in the CDR3. V lost 4 bases to trimming and J lost 0 bases; unmatched junction nucleotides: 0. Written as DNA, the CDR3 is TGTGCCAGTAGTACGGGGGGCTCCTACGAGCAGTACTTC. Protein product: CASSTGGSYEQYF.

This chain joins TRBV9 and TRBJ2-7; perhaps TRBD2 as D (6 bases). V shed 3 bases and J shed 3 bases, with 16 bases lying between them. The CDR3 consists of 15 residues. Per germline, CDR1 SGDLS and CDR2 YYNGEE. CDR3: CASSEGSGLGYEQYF. Here the CDR3 DNA reads TGTGCCAGCAGCGAGGGGAGCGGGCTAGGCTACGAGCAGTACTTC.

This clone occurred a few times. The CDR3 region has the DNA TGTGCCAGCAGCGTAGCTTCCGCCGGTGAGCAGTTCTTC. Protein: CASSVASAGEQFF. The rearrangement joins TRBV9 to TRBJ2-1; D is undetermined. The germline gives CDR1 SGDLS, CDR2 YYNGEE. This CDR3 has 13 amino acids. V was pared by 0 bases and J by 9 bases, with 10 bases between.

The chain employs TRBV28 and TRBJ1-1; 10 bases align to TRBD1. This CDR3 has 15 residues. Germline V gene data show CDR1 as MDHEN and CDR2 as SYDVKM. Trimming removed 5 bases from V and 4 bases from J; junction bases left unmatched: 7. The CDR3 region is CASSLLDRGSTEAFF. CDR3 nucleotide sequence: TGTGCCAGCAGTCTCCTGGACAGGGGGAGCACTGAAGCTTTCTTT.

This clone was observed a few times. The V and J genes are TRBV7-2 and TRBJ2-5, with a tentative D call TRBD1 (5 bases). The end of the DNA aligns better with TRBJ2-7, so the J call may be wrong. The V gene's germline CDR1 is SGHTA and CDR2 FQGNSA. CDR3 length: 14 residues. The CDR3 sequence: CASSPRGKSYEQYF. For the CDR3, the DNA is TGTGCCAGCAGCCCAAGGGGAAAGTCCTACGAGCAGTACTTC.

The genes are TRBV18 and TRBJ2-5, with a weak D call TRBD2 (5 bases). The DNA end is more similar to TRBJ2-7, so the J call may be wrong. The germline V gene has CDR1 KGHSH and CDR2 LQKENI. The CDR3 runs to 13 residues. CDR3 DNA: TGTGCCAGCTCACCACGGGCGGGCAGCGAGCAGTACTTC. It specifies CASSPRAGSEQYF.

The rearrangement uses TRBV5-1 and TRBJ1-4, with D perhaps matching TRBD1 (5 bases). Trimming shortened V by 4 bases and J by 0 bases, and 13 bases separated the two germline ends. Per the germline V gene, CDR1 is SGHRS and CDR2 is YFSETQ. This CDR3 contains 16 residues. CDR3 nucleotide sequence: TGCGCCAGCAGCGTCTTGACAGCCGCAACTAATGAAAAACTGTTTTTT. Translating it yields CASSVLTAATNEKLFF.

The J gene is TRBJ2-7, the V gene TRBV6-4, with 10 nucleotides matching TRBD2. The length of the CDR3 is 14 residues. V trimming: 4 bases; J trimming: 6 bases; junction bases outside the gene matches: 6. CDR1 is MRHNA and CDR2 is SNTAGT in the germline V gene. The CDR3 sequence is CASSALAGEGEQYF. The CDR3 DNA sequence: TGTGCCAGCAGTGCCCTAGCGGGAGAGGGCGAGCAGTACTTC.

Written as DNA, the CDR3 is TGCGCCAGCAGCTGGAGGGTGAACTCCTACGAGCAGTACTTC. It codes for CASSWRVNSYEQYF. The chain combines TRBV5-1 with TRBJ2-7; D perhaps matches TRBD2 (6 bases). Trimming took off 3 bases at V and 0 bases at J, with 10 bases between the two ends. This CDR3 is 14 amino acids long. From germline, CDR1 is SGHRS and CDR2 YFSETQ.

The CDR3, as DNA: TGTGCCAGCAGCTTGATAGGGGAGGGGGGCTACACCTTC. This codes for CASSLIGEGGYTF. V is TRBV7-2 and J is TRBJ1-2; a possible D gene is TRBD1 (5 bases). The germline CDR1 and CDR2 sequences are SGHTA and FQGNSA. V was shortened by 3 bases and J by 8 bases, with 13 bases between the two germline ends. The CDR3 contains 13 residues.

V gene TRBV7-3 combines with J gene TRBJ2-2; 9 bases align to TRBD1. The CDR3 consists of 15 residues. V lost 6 bases and J lost 5; bases outside the gene matches: 7. Germline V lookup: CDR1 SGHTA, CDR2 FQGTGA. The CDR3 region is CASRPGTGRTGELFF. The CDR3 DNA sequence: TGTGCCAGCAGGCCCGGGACAGGGAGAACCGGGGAGCTGTTTTTT.

The CDR3: CASKLDRTYSGNTIYF. CDR3 DNA sequence: TGTGCCAGCAAACTCGACAGGACCTACTCTGGAAACACCATATATTTT. The rearrangement joins TRBV28 to TRBJ2-2, with TRBD1 as a possible D gene (6 bases). The J call could be wrong; TRBJ1-3 is a better fit for the DNA end. The germline V gene encodes CDR1 MDHEN and CDR2 SYDVKM. The CDR3 contains 16 residues.